This entry describes one T cell receptor (beta chain). Its cognate antigen is unknown. V dropped 1 base and J dropped 6 bases, with 12 bases sitting between them. This CDR3 is 15 amino acids long. Germline lookup yields CDR1 MGHRA and CDR2 YSYEKL. Antigen-specific CD4+ T cells were expanded (with viral peptide pools) by the ViraFEST assay ahead of sequencing. Isolation of CD4+ T cells took place after 10 days of culture. PCR-confirmed SARS-CoV-2 infection occurred in the person between March and December 2020. Participants were vaccinated with two doses of either the BNT162b2 or mRNA-1273 vaccine. The data were produced by immunoSEQ multiplex PCR, yet TCRdb's version contains in-frame clones alone and is incomplete. The table includes about 17,000 clones, over 60% detected once. This sample is part of a study of vaccination effects on CD4 cells after COVID-19. About the study: Samples taken from three convalescent patients early and late after vaccination were obtained. It was a median of 72 days after the second dose that post-vaccine samples were obtained. Study-wide results and caveats: Marked clonal contraction was seen in infection- and vaccine-induced clones late after vaccination.

This sequence originates from a human donor who had a prior SARS-CoV-2 infection. Here the sequenced sample was CD4+ T cells from PBMCs cultured with SARS-CoV-2 spike peptides, taken after COVID-19 vaccination. The J gene is TRBJ2-2, the V gene TRBV4-1, with a possible D match to TRBD2 (5 bases). CDR3 nucleotides: TGCGCCAGCAGCCAAGGGCTGAGGGTACCCGGGGAGCTGTTTTTT. The encoded protein is CASSQGLRVPGELFF.